These 29 T cell receptor beta chains came from one sample sequenced in a study of regulatory T cells in long-lasting Graves disease. Construction of TCR beta libraries relied on iRepertoire HTBI primers and on Arm-PCR targeting CDR3 regions. TCRdb reprocessed the multiplex PCR reads with MiXCR, giving one entry per CDR3 protein. Here the sample spans around 460,000 distinct CDR3 sequences, 20% to 25% being singletons. Noted time point: persistent/refractory GD, antithyroid drugs over 5 years with positive TRAb. PBMCs provided the RNA from which the TCR library was made. Sample: peripheral blood mononuclear cells (PBMCs), taken when the disease was refractory, from a patient treated with antithyroid drugs. All receptors derive from a female donor with Graves disease.

The chain employs TRBV20-1 and TRBJ1-1, with unresolved D. The CDR3 covers 14 residues. Germline V CDR1 and CDR2: DFQATT, SNEGSKA (reference sequence). Trimming removed 0 bases at V and 4 bases at J, with 12 bases between. CDR3 nucleotide sequence: TGCAGTGCTAGAGAACCCCGGGAGATCACTGAAGCTTTCTTT. Encoded protein: CSAREPREITEAFF.

About this clonotype: This clone may be a read error of a much larger clone one base away. The chain combines TRBV6-5 with TRBJ2-7; 10 bases line up with TRBD2. Germline V CDR1 and CDR2: MNHEY, SVGAGI. The CDR3 runs 15 residues. The CDR3 protein is CASSYFASGGYERYF. CDR3 sequence (DNA): TGTGCCAGCAGTTACTTCGCTAGCGGGGGCTACGAGCGGTACTTC.

The J gene is TRBJ2-1, the V gene TRBV6-5; D possibly corresponds to TRBD2 (5 bases). V was clipped by 1 base and J by 6 bases, with 13 bases between them. The CDR3 covers 15 residues. Germline CDR1 is MNHEY and CDR2 is SVGAGI. CDR3 amino acids: CASSYFAGLGNEQFF. The DNA for the CDR3 is TGTGCCAGCAGTTACTTTGCGGGTCTGGGCAATGAGCAGTTCTTC.

The chain joins TRBV20-1 to TRBJ1-5, with D possibly TRBD1 on 5 matching bases. CDR1 DFQATT and CDR2 SNEGSKA come from the germline V gene (reference sequence). Between the trimmed V and J ends, which lost 3 bases and 7 bases, there was a span of 10 bases. The CDR3 runs to 12 residues. The CDR3 DNA reads TGCAGTGCTAGCAGGGTCGGACAGCCCCAGCATTTT. Residues: CSASRVGQPQHF.

This clonotype was seen many times. CDR3 loop: CSVEGEASENIQYF. For the CDR3, the DNA is TGCAGCGTTGAAGGAGAGGCTTCGGAAAACATTCAGTACTTC. The V gene is TRBV29-1, the J gene TRBJ2-4; no clear D. V lost 1 base and J 5 bases, leaving 12 bases between the germline ends. This CDR3 has 14 residues. Germline CDR1 is SQVTM and CDR2 is ANQGSEA.

This clonotype has ten or more counts. The CDR3 nucleotides are TGTGCCTGGAGAGGATCTGGGGCCAACGTCCTGACTTTC. This codes for CAWRGSGANVLTF. The gene calls are TRBV30 and TRBJ2-6; D remains ambiguous. V was cut by 3 bases and J by 1 base, with 4 bases left in between. This CDR3 is 13 amino acids long. Germline V gene lookup returns CDR1 GTSNPN and CDR2 SVGIG (reference sequence).

This clonotype was detected many times. The gene calls are TRBV12-3 or TRBV12-4 and TRBJ2-7, with D perhaps matching TRBD2 (6 bases). The V gene lost 3 bases and the J gene lost 7 bases, with 16 bases spanning the gap. This CDR3 contains 14 residues. The CDR3 DNA follows: TGTGCCAGCAGTTTCGGACTATCTGGTGGGGAGCAGTACTTC. This gives the protein CASSFGLSGGEQYF.

This clonotype was counted at least ten times. CDR3 sequence (DNA): TGTGCCAGCACCCTAACAGGGTTAGGTAATCAGCCCCAGCATTTT. Translation gives CASTLTGLGNQPQHF. The V and J genes are TRBV28 and TRBJ1-5, with D possibly TRBD1 on 6 matching bases. Deletions cut 7 bases from V and 4 bases from J, with 17 bases between. Germline CDR1 MDHEN, CDR2 SYDVKM. The CDR3 is 15 residues long. Full variable domain (remainder filled in from reference TRBV28 and TRBJ1-5): DVKVTQSSRYLVKRTGEKVFLECVQDMDHENMFWYRQDPGLGLRLIYFSYDVKMKEKGDIPEGYSVSREKKERFSLILESASTNQTSMYLCASTLTGLGNQPQHFGDGTRLSIL.

In its sample, this clonotype was seen many times. V usage is TRBV29-1 and J usage is TRBJ2-5; D is undetermined. This CDR3 spans 12 amino acids. Germline loops: CDR1 SQVTM, CDR2 ANQGSEA. Trimming stripped 5 bases from V and 5 bases from J, with 12 bases between. CDR3 residues: CSVSAPGETQYF. CDR3 nucleotide sequence: TGCAGCGTTTCAGCCCCTGGGGAGACCCAGTACTTC.

This clonotype was seen a few times. The rearrangement links TRBV27 to TRBJ1-1; D might be TRBD1 (6 bases). The CDR3 has 13 residues. V lost 9 bases and J lost 1, with 12 bases in between. Germline V CDR1 and CDR2: MNHEY, SMNVEV (reference sequence). This CDR3 reads CASREGGNTEAFF. The CDR3 region has the DNA TGTGCCAGTCGCGAGGGGGGGAACACTGAAGCTTTCTTT.

V gene TRBV7-9 combines with J gene TRBJ2-7; a weak D match, TRBD2 (6 bases). The V gene's germline CDR1 is SEHNR and CDR2 FQNEAQ (reference sequence). The CDR3 loop spans 15 amino acids. The V end was cut by 1 base, the J end by 0 bases, with 10 bases between. The DNA of the CDR3 is TGTGCCAGCAGCTTAGGGGGACTGAACTCCTACGAGCAGTACTTC. Translating it yields CASSLGGLNSYEQYF.

Only a few counts were recorded for this clonotype. The chain joins TRBV29-1 to TRBJ2-5, with D tentatively TRBD1 (5 bases). There are 12 residues in the CDR3. CDR1 and CDR2 (germline): SQVTM, ANQGSEA. The V end was cut by 3 bases, the J end by 5 bases, with 10 bases between. CDR3: CSVEEQAETQYF. The CDR3 coding sequence is TGCAGCGTTGAGGAACAGGCGGAGACCCAGTACTTC.

This clonotype was picked up a small number of times. Germline and junction disagree at one end, which may indicate a read error. This chain uses TRBV14 with TRBJ2-2; 11 nucleotides line up with TRBD2. Germline-derived CDR1 and CDR2 are SGHDN and FVKESK. The CDR3 contains 17 residues. The CDR3 is CVSSPLGLAVNTGELFF. CDR3 coding DNA: TGTGTCAGCAGCCCTCTGGGACTAGCGGTCAACACCGGGGAGCTGTTTTTT.

The CDR3 protein is CSANWRNTEAFF. CDR3 nucleotides: TGCAGTGCCAATTGGAGGAACACTGAAGCTTTCTTT. This rearrangement joins TRBV20-1 to TRBJ1-1; D gene uncertain. CDR3 length: 12 residues. CDR1 DFQATT and CDR2 SNEGSKA come from the germline V gene (reference sequence). Deletions cut 6 bases from V and 1 base from J, with 9 bases between.

The chain uses TRBV28 and TRBJ1-6; D is uncertain. The CDR3 length is 17 residues. V dropped 1 base and J dropped 8 bases, with 18 bases sitting between them. Looked up from germline, CDR1 is MDHEN and CDR2 is SYDVKM. CDR3 sequence: CASSLLKTGDFHSPLHF. The DNA of the CDR3 is TGTGCCAGCAGTTTATTAAAGACTGGGGATTTTCATTCACCCCTCCACTTT.

A remark on this clonotype: The junction shows a germline mismatch at one end, possibly a read error. V and J are TRBV20-1 and TRBJ2-3; 7 positions agree with TRBD2. Per the germline V gene, CDR1 is DFQATT and CDR2 is SNEGSKA (reference sequence). The CDR3 spans 13 residues. Written as DNA, the CDR3 is TGCAGTCCTAGCGGAGGCAGCACAGATACGCAGTATTTT. Its translation is CSPSGGSTDTQYF.

This clonotype appeared a few times. J is TRBJ2-3 and V is TRBV7-9, with D hard to call. Germline lookup yields CDR1 SEHNR and CDR2 FQNEAQ (reference sequence). Trimming stripped 3 bases from V and 1 base from J, with 11 bases between. The CDR3 is 15 residues long. The CDR3 spells CASSFWADRTDTQYF. The CDR3 bases are TGTGCCAGCAGCTTCTGGGCCGATCGCACAGATACGCAGTATTTT.

This clonotype was observed a handful of times. This chain joins TRBV28 and TRBJ2-5; either TRBD1 or TRBD2 may fit D (7 bases each). The V end lost 4 bases, the J end lost 3 bases, and 18 bases lay between the germline ends. Germline V lookup: CDR1 MDHEN, CDR2 SYDVKM. CDR3 length equals 16 residues. CDR3: CASSSYRGGDKETQYF. As DNA, the CDR3 is TGTGCCAGCAGTTCCTACAGGGGAGGGGATAAAGAGACCCAGTACTTC.

This clonotype was detected a few times. V and J are TRBV28 and TRBJ2-3, with D maybe TRBD2 (6 bases). CDR1 is MDHEN and CDR2 is SYDVKM in the germline V gene. The CDR3 is 13 residues long. V was shortened by 3 bases and J by 6 bases, with 10 bases between the two germline ends. CDR3 protein: CASSLGGLDTQYF. The CDR3 DNA reads as TGTGCCAGCAGTTTGGGGGGTTTGGATACGCAGTATTTT. The full variable domain, with the rest looked up from reference TRBV28 and TRBJ2-3, is DVKVTQSSRYLVKRTGEKVFLECVQDMDHENMFWYRQDPGLGLRLIYFSYDVKMKEKGDIPEGYSVSREKKERFSLILESASTNQTSMYLCASSLGGLDTQYFGPGTRLTVL.

CDR3 nucleotide sequence: TGTGCCATCAGAGGGACAGCCTACAATGAGCAGTTCTTC. Translation: CAIRGTAYNEQFF. The chain employs TRBV10-3 and TRBJ2-1, with 7 nucleotides matching TRBD1. Germline V gives CDR1 ENHRY, CDR2 SYGVKD. The CDR3 is 13 amino acids. V lost 6 bases, J lost 2 bases, and 1 base stayed unmatched.

The chain uses TRBV3-1 and TRBJ2-7; possible D gene TRBD1, 6 bases. Germline CDR1 reads LGHDT; CDR2 reads YNNKEL (reference sequence). This CDR3 has 13 amino acids. Trimming took off 4 bases at V and 5 bases at J, with 12 bases between the two ends. CDR3 in DNA: TGTGCCAGCAGCCCAACAGGGAGCGACGAGCAGTACTTC. Protein sequence: CASSPTGSDEQYF.

The rearrangement links TRBV6-1 to TRBJ2-5, with 7 positions matching TRBD2. V dropped 6 bases and J dropped 4; count of bases not matched to a gene: 11. The CDR3 sequence is 15 residues long. Germline V gene sequence: CDR1 MNHNS, CDR2 SASEGT. The CDR3: CASRWGGKELETQYF. CDR3 DNA sequence: TGTGCCAGCAGGTGGGGAGGGAAAGAACTAGAGACCCAGTACTTC.

This clonotype was seen at least ten times. The chain carries TRBV20-1 and TRBJ1-6, with D possibly matching TRBD1 (5 bases). The CDR3 runs to 19 residues. Germline V CDR1 and CDR2: DFQATT, SNEGSKA (reference sequence). V lost 2 bases and J 9 bases, leaving 29 bases between the germline ends. CDR3 residues: CSARTLPWRGPAIVSPLHF. The CDR3, as DNA: TGCAGTGCTAGAACTCTTCCCTGGAGGGGTCCCGCAATAGTTTCACCCCTCCACTTT.

This clonotype showed up many times. This rearrangement joins TRBV7-2 to TRBJ1-5; TRBD1 might be the D (5 bases). From germline, CDR1 is SGHTA and CDR2 FQGNSA. The CDR3 spans 15 residues. V was shortened by 1 base and J by 3 bases, with 10 bases between the two germline ends. The CDR3 nucleotides read TGTGCCAGCAGCTTAGTTGAGGGGCTCAATCAGCCCCAGCATTTT. This encodes CASSLVEGLNQPQHF. Combining the CDR3 with reference TRBV7-2 and TRBJ1-5 gives the whole variable domain GAGVSQSPSNKVTEKGKDVELRCDPISGHTALYWYRQSLGQGLEFLIYFQGNSAPDKSGLPSDRFSAERTGGSVSTLTIQRTQQEDSAVYLCASSLVEGLNQPQHFGDGTRLSIL.

This clonotype was found once. The gene calls are TRBV7-2 and TRBJ2-2, with TRBD1 identical over 12 bases. J gave up 6 bases and V 6 bases, and 8 bases lay outside the gene matches. There are 16 residues in the CDR3. Germline-derived CDR1 and CDR2 are SGHTA and FQGNSA. The CDR3 nucleotides are TGTGCCAGCAGTCGGGGACAGGGGGCCGGGGCCGGGGAGCTGTTTTTT. Protein product: CASSRGQGAGAGELFF.

V and J are TRBV4-1 and TRBJ1-4, with 8 bases lining up with TRBD1. The CDR3 spans 14 residues. From germline, CDR1 is MGHRA and CDR2 YSYEKL. Trimming at V came to 6 bases and at J to 7 bases, leaving 7 bases not matched to a gene. The CDR3 bases are TGCGCCAGCAGACAACCAGGGGGCAGTGAAAAACTGTTTTTT. This encodes CASRQPGGSEKLFF.

This rearrangement joins TRBV19 to TRBJ1-4; D is undetermined. Trimming shortened V by 7 bases and J by 4 bases, and 13 bases separated the two germline ends. CDR3 length: 14 residues. CDR1 and CDR2 from the germline V gene are LNHDA and SQIVND (reference sequence). The CDR3 protein is CASTIDGFNEKLFF. The CDR3 nucleotides read TGTGCCAGTACCATAGACGGATTTAATGAAAAACTGTTTTTT.

This clonotype was observed many times. The chain combines TRBV11-2 with TRBJ1-6; 10 nucleotides align to TRBD1. The CDR3 extends over 18 amino acids. V lost 5 bases, J lost 2 bases, and 9 bases stayed unmatched. CDR1 and CDR2 (germline): SGHAT, FQNNGV. The CDR3, as DNA: TGTGCCAGCAGCAATGACAGGGGGCGTCTCACCTATAATTCACCCCTCCACTTT. Its translation is CASSNDRGRLTYNSPLHF. Full variable domain (rest looked up from reference TRBV11-2 and TRBJ1-6): EAGVAQSPRYKIIEKRQSVAFWCNPISGHATLYWYQQILGQGPKLLIQFQNNGVVDDSQLPKDRFSAERLKGVDSTLKIQPAKLEDSAVYLCASSNDRGRLTYNSPLHFGNGTRLTVT.

This clonotype appeared a few times. The chain couples TRBV10-3 to TRBJ1-1, with 8 bases that match TRBD1. The length of the CDR3 is 12 residues. Germline lookup yields CDR1 ENHRY and CDR2 SYGVKD. The junction had 3 bases not matched to a gene; V was cut back by 10 bases and J by 2 bases. CDR3 sequence: CATQGANTEAFF. In nucleotides, the CDR3 is TGTGCCACCCAGGGGGCTAACACTGAAGCTTTCTTT.